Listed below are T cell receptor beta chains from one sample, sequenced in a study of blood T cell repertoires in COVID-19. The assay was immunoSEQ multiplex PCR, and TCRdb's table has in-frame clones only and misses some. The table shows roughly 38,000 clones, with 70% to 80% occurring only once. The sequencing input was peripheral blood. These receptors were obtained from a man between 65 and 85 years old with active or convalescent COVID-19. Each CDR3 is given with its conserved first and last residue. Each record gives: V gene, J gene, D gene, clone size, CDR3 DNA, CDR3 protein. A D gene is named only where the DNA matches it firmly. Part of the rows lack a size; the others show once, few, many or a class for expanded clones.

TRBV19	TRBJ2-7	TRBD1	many	TGTGCCAGATCCCTCGGGACAGGTTCCTCCGCGACCTACGAGCAGTACTTC	CARSLGTGSSATYEQYF
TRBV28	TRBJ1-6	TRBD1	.	TGTGCCAGCAGTCTCCTTACAGGGGGCGGTAATTCACCCCTCCACTTT	CASSLLTGGGNSPLHF
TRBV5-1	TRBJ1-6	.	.	TGCGCCAGCAGCGCTACAGGGTCGAATTCACCCCTCCACTTT	CASSATGSNSPLHF
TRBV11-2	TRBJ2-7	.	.	TGTGCCAGCAGTTCCTCTCCACAGAGGGCAGACGAGCAGTACTTC	CASSSSPQRADEQYF
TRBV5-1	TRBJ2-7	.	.	TGCGCCAGCAGCCTGACAGTCTCCTACGAGCAGTACTTC	CASSLTVSYEQYF
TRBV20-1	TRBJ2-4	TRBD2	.	TGCAGTGCGGGGGGGTCGAACATTCAGTACTTC	CSAGGSNIQYF
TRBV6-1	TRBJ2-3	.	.	TGTGCCAGCAGTGAACGGCAGGGGACAGATACGCAGTATTTT	CASSERQGTDTQYF
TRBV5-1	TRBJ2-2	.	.	TGCGCCAGCTGCAGGACAGCGAACACCGGGGAGCTGTTTTTT	CASCRTANTGELFF
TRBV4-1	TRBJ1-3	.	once	TGCGCCAGCAGCCGAGCAGGGGTGGTCATGTTCGGAAACACCATATATTTT	CASSRAGVVMFGNTIYF
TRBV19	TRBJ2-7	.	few	TGTGCCAGTAGTAGGCGGATGGGGGGAGATAGCTACGAGCAGTACTTC	CASSRRMGGDSYEQYF
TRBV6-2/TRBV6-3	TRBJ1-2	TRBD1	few	TGTGCCAGCAGTTATAGGACAGGGTATGGCTACACCTTC	CASSYRTGYGYTF
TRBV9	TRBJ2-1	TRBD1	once	TGTGCCAGCAGCGTAGCCCAGGGGGCCTACAATGAGCAGTTCTTC	CASSVAQGAYNEQFF
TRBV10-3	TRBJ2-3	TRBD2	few	TGTGCCATCAGTGAGCCAAAGGTGGGACTAGCGGACAGCACAGATACGCAGTATTTT	CAISEPKVGLADSTDTQYF
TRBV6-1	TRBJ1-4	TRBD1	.	TGTGCCAGCAGTGATACCCGACAGGGAGAAAAACTGTTTTTT	CASSDTRQGEKLFF
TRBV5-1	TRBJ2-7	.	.	TGCGCCAGCAGCCAAAACTACGAGCAGTACTTC	CASSQNYEQYF
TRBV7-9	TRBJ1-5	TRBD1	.	TGTGCCAGCAGCTCTGAGGGGGCTGGGCCCCAGCATTTT	CASSSEGAGPQHF
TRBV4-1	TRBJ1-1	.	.	TGCGCCAGCAGCCAAACCGACAGAATGAACACTGAAGCTTTCTTT	CASSQTDRMNTEAFF
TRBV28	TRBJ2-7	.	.	TGTGCCAGCAATACAGGGTCCTACGAGCAGTACTTC	CASNTGSYEQYF
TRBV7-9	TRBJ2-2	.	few	TGTGCCAGCAGCTTATCGGGGCGGGGGCCCGGGGAGCTGTTTTTT	CASSLSGRGPGELFF
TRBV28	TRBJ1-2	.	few	TGTGCCAGCAGTTTGGCACAGCCGTATGTTGGCTACACCTTC	CASSLAQPYVGYTF
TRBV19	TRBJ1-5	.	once	TGTGCCAGTAGTTTACCCACCGGGGGGGTATATCAGCCCCAGCATTTT	CASSLPTGGVYQPQHF
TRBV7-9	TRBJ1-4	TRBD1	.	TGTGCCAGCAGCCCCAGGACAGGGGGCGAAAAACTGTTTTTT	CASSPRTGGEKLFF
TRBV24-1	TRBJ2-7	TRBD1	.	TGTGCCACCAGTGATACCGGGACAGGGGTCAGCGGGCAGTACTTC	CATSDTGTGVSGQYF
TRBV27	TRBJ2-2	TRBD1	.	TGTGCCAGCAGTTTCAGGACAGGGGCGAACACCGGGGAGCTGTTTTTT	CASSFRTGANTGELFF
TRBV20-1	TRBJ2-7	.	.	TGCAGTGCTAGAGTAAAGGACAAGCAGTACTTC	CSARVKDKQYF
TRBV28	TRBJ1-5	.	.	TGTGCCAGCAGTTTATCTTCAGGGAATCAGCCCCAGCATTTT	CASSLSSGNQPQHF
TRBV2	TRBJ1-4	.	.	TGTGCCAGCAGCGGGGAGGCCCGACGGGGTGAAAAACTGTTTTTT	CASSGEARRGEKLFF
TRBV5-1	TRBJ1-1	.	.	TGCGCCAGCAGCCAGACCTCGGACCCGGGGACTGAAGCTTTCTTT	CASSQTSDPGTEAFF
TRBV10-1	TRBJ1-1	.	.	TGCGCCAGCACCTCAAAAAGGGGGATGACTGAAGCTTTCTTT	CASTSKRGMTEAFF
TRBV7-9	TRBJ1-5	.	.	TGTGCCAGCAGCTTCGGGAACGGGGACAATCAGCCCCAGCATTTT	CASSFGNGDNQPQHF
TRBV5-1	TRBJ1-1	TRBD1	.	TGCGCCAGCAGCTCGGGACAGGGGTATGAAGCTTTCTTT	CASSSGQGYEAFF
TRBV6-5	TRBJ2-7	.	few	TGTGCCAGCAGTCGGATAGCCGGGGTCTACGAGCAGTACTTC	CASSRIAGVYEQYF
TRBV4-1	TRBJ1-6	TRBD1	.	TGCGCCAGCAGCCCATTCCCCAGGACAGGGAATAATTCACCCCTCCACTTT	CASSPFPRTGNNSPLHF
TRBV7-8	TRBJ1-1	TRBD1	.	TGTGCCAGCAGTACGCCGGGACAGACAATGAACACTGAAGCTTTCTTT	CASSTPGQTMNTEAFF
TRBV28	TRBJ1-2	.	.	TGTGCCAGCAGCCCCCCAGGAATCTCTAACTATGGCTACACCTTC	CASSPPGISNYGYTF
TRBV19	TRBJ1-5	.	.	TGTGCCAGTAGCGGAACAGGGACTCAGCCCCAGCATTTT	CASSGTGTQPQHF
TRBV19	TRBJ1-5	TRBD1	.	TGTGCCAGTAGTTGGGACAGAGATAGCAATCAGCCCCAGCATTTT	CASSWDRDSNQPQHF
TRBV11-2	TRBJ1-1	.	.	TGTGCCAGCAGCACCCAGACAGACACTGAAGCTTTCTTT	CASSTQTDTEAFF
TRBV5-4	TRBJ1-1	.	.	TGTGCCAGCAGCTTGGACAGGAGGAACACTGAAGCTTTCTTT	CASSLDRRNTEAFF
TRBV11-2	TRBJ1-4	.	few	TGTGCCAGCAGCCCGCGGAGGAATGAAAAACTGTTTTTT	CASSPRRNEKLFF
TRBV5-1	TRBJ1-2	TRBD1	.	TGCGCCAGCAATCCGGGACAGGGTAACTATGGCTACACCTTC	CASNPGQGNYGYTF
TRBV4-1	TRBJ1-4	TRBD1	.	TGCGCCAGCAGCCCTAGGGACAGACCAAATGAAAAACTGTTTTTT	CASSPRDRPNEKLFF
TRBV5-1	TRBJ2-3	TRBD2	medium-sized	TGCGCCAGCAGCTTATCGAGCGGGGGGCGAGCAGATACGCAGTATTTT	CASSLSSGGRADTQYF
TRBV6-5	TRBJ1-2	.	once	TGTGCCAGCAGACCACAGAGCCACTATGGCTACACCTTC	CASRPQSHYGYTF
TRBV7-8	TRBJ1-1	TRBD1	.	TGTGCCAGCAGCCCCAGAGACAGGGGGCCGAGCACTGAAGCTTTCTTT	CASSPRDRGPSTEAFF
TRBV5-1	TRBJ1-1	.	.	TGCGCCAGCAGCGGGGGGACGGCGAACACTGAAGCTTTCTTT	CASSGGTANTEAFF
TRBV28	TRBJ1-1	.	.	TGTGCCAGCATCTCCGGGGTGAACACTGAAGCTTTCTTT	CASISGVNTEAFF
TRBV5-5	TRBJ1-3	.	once	TGTGCCAGCAGCTTGGACAACTCTGGAAACACCATATATTTT	CASSLDNSGNTIYF
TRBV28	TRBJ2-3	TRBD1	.	TGTGCCAGCAGTCCACAGGGGGCGTATACGCAGTATTTT	CASSPQGAYTQYF
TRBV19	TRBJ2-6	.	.	TGTGCCAGTAGTTACGGGTACTCTGGGGCCAACGTCCTGACTTTC	CASSYGYSGANVLTF
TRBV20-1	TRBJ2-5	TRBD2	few	TGCAGTGCTAGTAGGGGACTAGCACGTGAGACCCAGTACTTC	CSASRGLARETQYF
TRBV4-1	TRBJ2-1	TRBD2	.	TGCGCCAGCAGCCAAGCCCCCAGCGGGGGCCCGTTCTTC	CASSQAPSGGPFF
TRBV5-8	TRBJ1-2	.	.	TGTGCCAGCAGCTTGGCAGGCGAGACCATCTATGGCTACACCTTC	CASSLAGETIYGYTF